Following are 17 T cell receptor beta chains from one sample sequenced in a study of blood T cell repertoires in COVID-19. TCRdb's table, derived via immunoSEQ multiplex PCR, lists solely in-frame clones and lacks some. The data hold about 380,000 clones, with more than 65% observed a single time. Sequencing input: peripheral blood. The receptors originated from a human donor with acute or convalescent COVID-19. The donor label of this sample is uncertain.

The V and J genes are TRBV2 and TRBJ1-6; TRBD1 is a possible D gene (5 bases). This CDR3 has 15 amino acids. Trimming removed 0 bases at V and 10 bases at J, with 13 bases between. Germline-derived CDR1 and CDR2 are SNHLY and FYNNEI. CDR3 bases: TGTGCCAGCAGTGAAGCGTCGGGGGATATGTCACCCCTCCACTTT. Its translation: CASSEASGDMSPLHF.

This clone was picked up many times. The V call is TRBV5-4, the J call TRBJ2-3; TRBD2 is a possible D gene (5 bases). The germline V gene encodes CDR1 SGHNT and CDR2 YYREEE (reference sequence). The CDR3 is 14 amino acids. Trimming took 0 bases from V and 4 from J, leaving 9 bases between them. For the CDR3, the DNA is TGTGCCAGCAGCTTGGGAGGGCGCGCAGATACGCAGTATTTT. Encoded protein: CASSLGGRADTQYF.

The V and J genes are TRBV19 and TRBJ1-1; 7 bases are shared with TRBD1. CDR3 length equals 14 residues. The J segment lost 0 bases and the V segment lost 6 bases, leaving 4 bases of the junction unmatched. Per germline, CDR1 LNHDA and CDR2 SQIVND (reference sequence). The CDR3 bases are TGTGCCAGTAGAAACAGGGGCATGAACACTGAAGCTTTCTTT. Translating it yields CASRNRGMNTEAFF.

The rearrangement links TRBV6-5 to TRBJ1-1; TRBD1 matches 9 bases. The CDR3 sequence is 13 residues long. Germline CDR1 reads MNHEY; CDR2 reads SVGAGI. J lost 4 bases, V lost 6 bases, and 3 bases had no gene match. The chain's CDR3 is CASRTDRGTEAFF. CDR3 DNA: TGTGCCAGCAGGACGGACAGGGGCACTGAAGCTTTCTTT.

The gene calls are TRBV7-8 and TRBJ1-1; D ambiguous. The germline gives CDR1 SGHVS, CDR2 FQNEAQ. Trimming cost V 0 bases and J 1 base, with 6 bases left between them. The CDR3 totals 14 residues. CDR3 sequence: CASSLAQRNTEAFF. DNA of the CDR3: TGTGCCAGCAGCTTAGCGCAGCGGAACACTGAAGCTTTCTTT.

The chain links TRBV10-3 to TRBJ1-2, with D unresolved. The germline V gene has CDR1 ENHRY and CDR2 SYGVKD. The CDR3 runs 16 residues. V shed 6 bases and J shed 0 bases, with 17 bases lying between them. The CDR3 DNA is TGTGCCATCAGCCAACTTCACGGTAACTCTAACTATGGCTACACCTTC. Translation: CAISQLHGNSNYGYTF.

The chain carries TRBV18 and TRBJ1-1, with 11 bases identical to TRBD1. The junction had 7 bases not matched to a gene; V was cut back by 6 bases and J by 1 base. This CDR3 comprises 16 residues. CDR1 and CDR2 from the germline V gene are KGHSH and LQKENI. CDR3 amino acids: CASSTGTGGWNTEAFF. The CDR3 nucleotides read TGTGCCAGCTCGACCGGGACAGGGGGTTGGAACACTGAAGCTTTCTTT.

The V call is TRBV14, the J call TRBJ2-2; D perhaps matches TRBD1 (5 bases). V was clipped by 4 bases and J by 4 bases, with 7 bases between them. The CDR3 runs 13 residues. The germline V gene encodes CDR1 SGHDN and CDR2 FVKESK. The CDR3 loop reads CASSRQTTGELFF. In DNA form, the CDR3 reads TGTGCCAGCAGCCGACAGACCACCGGGGAGCTGTTTTTT.

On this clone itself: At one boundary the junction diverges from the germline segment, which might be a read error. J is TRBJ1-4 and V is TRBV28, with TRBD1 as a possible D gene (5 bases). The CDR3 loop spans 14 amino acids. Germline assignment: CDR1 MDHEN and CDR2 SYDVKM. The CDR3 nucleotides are TGTGCCAGAAGTTCGCAGGGCCGGTTCGAAAAACTGTTTTTT. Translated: CARSSQGRFEKLFF.

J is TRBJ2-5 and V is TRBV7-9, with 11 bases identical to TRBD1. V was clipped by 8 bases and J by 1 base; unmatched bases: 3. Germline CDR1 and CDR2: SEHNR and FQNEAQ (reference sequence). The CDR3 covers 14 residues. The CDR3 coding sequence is TGTGCCAGCCGCGGGACAGGGGGCCAAGAGACCCAGTACTTC. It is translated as CASRGTGGQETQYF. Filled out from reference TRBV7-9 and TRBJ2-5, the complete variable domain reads DTGVSQNPRHKITKRGQNVTFRCDPISEHNRLYWYRQTLGQGPEFLTYFQNEAQLEKSRLLSDRFSAERPKGSFSTLEIQRTEQGDSAMYLCASRGTGGQETQYFGPGTRLLVL.

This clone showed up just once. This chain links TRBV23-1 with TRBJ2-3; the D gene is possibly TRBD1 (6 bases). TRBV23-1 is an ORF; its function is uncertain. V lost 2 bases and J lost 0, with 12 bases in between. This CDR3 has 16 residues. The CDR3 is CASSQPGVSSTDTQYF. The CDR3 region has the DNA TGCGCCAGCAGTCAACCAGGGGTTTCTAGCACAGATACGCAGTATTTT.

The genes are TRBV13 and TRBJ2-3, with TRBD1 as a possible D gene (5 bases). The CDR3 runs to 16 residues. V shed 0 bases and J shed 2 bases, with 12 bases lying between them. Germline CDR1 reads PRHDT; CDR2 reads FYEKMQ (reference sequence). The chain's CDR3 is CASSLGGQGFTDTQYF. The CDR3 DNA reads TGTGCCAGCAGCTTAGGTGGGCAGGGTTTCACAGATACGCAGTATTTT.

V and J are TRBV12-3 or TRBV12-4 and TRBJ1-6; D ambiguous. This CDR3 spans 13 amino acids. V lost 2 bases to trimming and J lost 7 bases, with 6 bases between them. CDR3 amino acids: CASSLIENSPLHF. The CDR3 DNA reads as TGTGCCAGCAGTTTAATCGAGAATTCACCCCTCCACTTT.

CDR3 amino acids: CASSSRFPLGEQYF. The CDR3 coding sequence is TGTGCCAGCAGTTCAAGATTCCCACTAGGCGAGCAGTACTTC. This chain joins TRBV27 and TRBJ2-7; maybe TRBD2 (5 bases). The CDR3 contains 14 residues. The V gene's germline CDR1 is MNHEY and CDR2 SMNVEV (reference sequence). The V end was cut by 4 bases, the J end by 6 bases, with 16 bases between.

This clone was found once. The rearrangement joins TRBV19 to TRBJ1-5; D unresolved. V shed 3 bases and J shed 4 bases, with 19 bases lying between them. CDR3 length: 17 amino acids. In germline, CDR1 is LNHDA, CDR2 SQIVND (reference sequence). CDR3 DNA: TGTGCCAGTAGTATCGAGTTGCGAGGGAATGTAAATCAGCCCCAGCATTTT. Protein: CASSIELRGNVNQPQHF.

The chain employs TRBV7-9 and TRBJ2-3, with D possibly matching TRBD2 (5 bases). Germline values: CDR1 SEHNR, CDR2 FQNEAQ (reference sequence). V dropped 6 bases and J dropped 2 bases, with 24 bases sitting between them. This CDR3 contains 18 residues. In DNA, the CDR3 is TGTGCCAGCAGAGTTGGAATAGCGATAAGAAACAACACAGATACGCAGTATTTT. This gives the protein CASRVGIAIRNNTDTQYF.

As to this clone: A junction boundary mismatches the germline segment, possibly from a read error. This CDR3 reads CASIYSPGNQPQHF. Here the CDR3 DNA reads TGTGCCAGCATTTACTCCCCAGGCAATCAGCCCCAGCATTTT. The chain carries TRBV6-5 and TRBJ1-5, with D unresolved. This CDR3 has 14 amino acids. The V gene's germline CDR1 is MNHEY and CDR2 SVGAGI.